This T cell receptor (beta chain) is from a study of cytomegalovirus exposure and HLA in healthy donors. Study-level findings and limits: Later on, analysis showed that most CMV-associated TCR beta chains appeared to be HLA-restricted.

The PCR contained 60 Vbeta and 13 Jbeta primers. Assay: immunoSEQ multiplex PCR; the TCRdb copy retains only in-frame clones and omits some. Of 170,000 or so clones listed, roughly four fifths are singletons. Concerning this clone itself: Its specificity is not known.

V shed 4 bases and J shed 1 base, with 5 bases lying between them. The CDR3 runs to 12 residues. Looked up from germline, CDR1 is SGHNT and CDR2 is YYREEE (reference sequence). This receptor was identified in a woman aged 30 to 39 in good health and CMV-seronegative. Material for sequencing was PBMCs. The rearrangement joins TRBV5-4 to TRBJ1-1; no definite D call. The CDR3 DNA reads as TGTGCCAGCAGCGTTCAGAACACTGAAGCTTTCTTT. Protein: CASSVQNTEAFF.